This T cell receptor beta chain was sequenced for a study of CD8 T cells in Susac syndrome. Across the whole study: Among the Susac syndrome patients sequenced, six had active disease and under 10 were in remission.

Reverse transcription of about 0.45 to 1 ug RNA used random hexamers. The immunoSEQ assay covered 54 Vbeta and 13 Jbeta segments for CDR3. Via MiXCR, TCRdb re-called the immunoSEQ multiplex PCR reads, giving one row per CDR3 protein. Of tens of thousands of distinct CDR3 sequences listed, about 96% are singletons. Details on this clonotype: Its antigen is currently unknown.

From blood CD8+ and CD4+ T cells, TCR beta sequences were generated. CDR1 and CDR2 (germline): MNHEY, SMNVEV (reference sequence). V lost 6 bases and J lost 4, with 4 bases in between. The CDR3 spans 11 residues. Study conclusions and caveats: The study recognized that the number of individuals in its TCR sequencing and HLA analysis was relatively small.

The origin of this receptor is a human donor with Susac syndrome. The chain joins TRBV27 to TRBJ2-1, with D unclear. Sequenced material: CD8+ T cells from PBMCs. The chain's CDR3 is CASSEYNEQFF. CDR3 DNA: TGTGCCAGCAGCGAATACAATGAGCAGTTCTTC.